This T cell receptor beta chain was found in a study of blood T cells in healthy people across ages. The study, taken as a whole, reports: Older individuals had lower TCR beta diversity per million T cells (the decline was roughly linear).

Individuals who donated were healthy Caucasians from Russia aged roughly 6 to 95. Trimming removed 8 bases at V and 5 bases at J, with 21 bases between. The germline CDR1 and CDR2 sequences are MNHEY and SMNVEV (reference sequence). The CDR3 runs 15 residues. For the second PCR, which ran for 7 to 11 cycles, a sample-barcoded 5' primer and a J-beta primer mix were used. TCRdb ran MiXCR on the 5' RACE reads and lists one entry per CDR3 protein. The data show more than 1.4 million distinct CDR3 sequences, roughly 45% seen once. With regard to this clonotype: The antigen remains undetermined.

This clonotype originated in a woman aged 18 to 35 in good health. This rearrangement joins TRBV27 to TRBJ1-1; a weak D match, TRBD1 (6 bases). What was sequenced was blood. CDR3 in amino acids: CASQDRLISYTEAFF. In DNA form, the CDR3 reads TGTGCCAGCCAGGACAGACTTATATCTTATACTGAAGCTTTCTTT.